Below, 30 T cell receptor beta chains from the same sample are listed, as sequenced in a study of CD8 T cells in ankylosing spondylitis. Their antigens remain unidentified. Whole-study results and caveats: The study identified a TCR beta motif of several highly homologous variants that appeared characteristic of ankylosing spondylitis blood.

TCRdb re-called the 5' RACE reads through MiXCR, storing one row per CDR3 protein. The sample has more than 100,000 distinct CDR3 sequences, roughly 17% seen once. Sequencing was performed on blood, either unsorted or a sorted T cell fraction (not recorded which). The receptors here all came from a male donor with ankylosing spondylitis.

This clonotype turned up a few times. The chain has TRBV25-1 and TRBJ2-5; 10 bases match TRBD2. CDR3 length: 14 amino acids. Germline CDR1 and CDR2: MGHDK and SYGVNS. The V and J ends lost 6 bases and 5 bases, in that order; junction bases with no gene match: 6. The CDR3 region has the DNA TGTGCCAGCAGGAGCGGGAGGGCTGTGGAGACCCAGTACTTC. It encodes CASRSGRAVETQYF.

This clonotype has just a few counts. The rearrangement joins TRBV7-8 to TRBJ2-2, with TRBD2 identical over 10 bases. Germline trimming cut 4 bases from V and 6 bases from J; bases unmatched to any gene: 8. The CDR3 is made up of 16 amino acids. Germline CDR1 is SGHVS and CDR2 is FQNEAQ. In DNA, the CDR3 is TGTGCCAGCAGCTCCCTAGCGGGAGAAAACCCCGGGGAGCTGTTTTTT. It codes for CASSSLAGENPGELFF.

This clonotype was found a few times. CDR3 bases: TGCGCCAGCAGCCAAGGGGGAGTCCAAACCTACGAGCAGTACTTC. It yields the protein CASSQGGVQTYEQYF. V and J are TRBV4-1 and TRBJ2-7; a weak D match, TRBD2 (5 bases). This CDR3 is built from 15 residues. The V gene's germline CDR1 is MGHRA and CDR2 YSYEKL. V was clipped by 1 base and J by 2 bases, with 12 bases between them.

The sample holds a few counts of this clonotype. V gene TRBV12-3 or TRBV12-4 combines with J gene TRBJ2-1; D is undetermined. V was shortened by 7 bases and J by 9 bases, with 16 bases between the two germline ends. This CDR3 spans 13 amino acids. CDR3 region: CASIPRSPGEQFF. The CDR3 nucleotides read TGTGCCAGCATCCCCCGAAGCCCAGGTGAGCAGTTCTTC.

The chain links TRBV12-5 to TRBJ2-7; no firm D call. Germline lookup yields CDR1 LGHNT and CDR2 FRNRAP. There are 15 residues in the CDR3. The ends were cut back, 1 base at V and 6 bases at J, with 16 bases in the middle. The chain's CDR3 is CASGLGIDTDGEQYF. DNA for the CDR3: TGTGCTAGTGGTTTGGGAATTGACACGGATGGCGAGCAGTACTTC.

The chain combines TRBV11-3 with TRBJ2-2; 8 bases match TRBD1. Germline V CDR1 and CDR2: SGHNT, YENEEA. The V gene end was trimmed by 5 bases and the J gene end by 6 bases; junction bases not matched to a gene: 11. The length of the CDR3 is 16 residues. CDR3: CASSPSGQGRAGELFF. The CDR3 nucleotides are TGTGCCAGCAGCCCGTCCGGACAGGGTAGGGCCGGGGAGCTGTTTTTT.

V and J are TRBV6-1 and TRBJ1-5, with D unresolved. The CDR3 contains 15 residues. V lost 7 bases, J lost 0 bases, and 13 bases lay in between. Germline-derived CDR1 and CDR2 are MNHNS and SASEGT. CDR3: CASNPLLSSNQPQHF. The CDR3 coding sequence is TGTGCCAGCAATCCATTGCTATCTAGCAATCAGCCCCAGCATTTT.

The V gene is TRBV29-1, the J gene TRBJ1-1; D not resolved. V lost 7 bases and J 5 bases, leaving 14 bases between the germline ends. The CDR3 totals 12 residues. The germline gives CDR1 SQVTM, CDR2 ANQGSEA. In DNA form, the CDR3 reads TGCAGCGCCACGACGGAGACTACTGAAGCTTTCTTT. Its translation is CSATTETTEAFF.

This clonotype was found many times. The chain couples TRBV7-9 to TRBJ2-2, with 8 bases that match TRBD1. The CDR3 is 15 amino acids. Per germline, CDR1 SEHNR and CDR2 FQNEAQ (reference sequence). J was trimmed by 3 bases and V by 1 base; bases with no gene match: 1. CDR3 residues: CASSLGQGYTGELFF. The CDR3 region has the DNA TGTGCCAGCAGCTTAGGACAGGGGTACACCGGGGAGCTGTTTTTT.

CDR3 loop: CSVEEEWDSQQETQYF. In DNA, the CDR3 is TGCAGCGTTGAAGAAGAGTGGGACAGCCAACAAGAGACCCAGTACTTC. This chain connects TRBV29-1 to TRBJ2-5, with 7 nucleotides matching TRBD1. J gave up 2 bases and V 0 bases, and 9 bases lay outside the gene matches. This CDR3 region has 16 residues. Germline V gene data show CDR1 as SQVTM and CDR2 as ANQGSEA.

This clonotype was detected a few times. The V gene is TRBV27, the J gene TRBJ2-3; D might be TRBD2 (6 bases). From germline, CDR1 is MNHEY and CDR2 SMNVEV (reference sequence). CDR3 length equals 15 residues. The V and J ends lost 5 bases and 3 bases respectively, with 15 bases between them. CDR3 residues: CASSIIPSVTDTQYF. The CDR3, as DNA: TGTGCCAGCAGTATTATTCCTAGCGTAACAGATACGCAGTATTTT.

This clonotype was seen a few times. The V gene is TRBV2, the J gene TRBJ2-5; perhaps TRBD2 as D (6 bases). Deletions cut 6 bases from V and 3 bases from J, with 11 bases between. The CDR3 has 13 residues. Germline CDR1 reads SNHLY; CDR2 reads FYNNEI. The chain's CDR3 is CASRRASEETQYF. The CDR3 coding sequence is TGTGCCAGCAGAAGGGCTAGCGAAGAGACCCAGTACTTC. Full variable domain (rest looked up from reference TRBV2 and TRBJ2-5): EPEVTQTPSHQVTQMGQEVILRCVPISNHLYFYWYRQILGQKVEFLVSFYNNEISEKSEIFDDQFSVERPDGSNFTLKIRSTKLEDSAMYFCASRRASEETQYFGPGTRLLVL.

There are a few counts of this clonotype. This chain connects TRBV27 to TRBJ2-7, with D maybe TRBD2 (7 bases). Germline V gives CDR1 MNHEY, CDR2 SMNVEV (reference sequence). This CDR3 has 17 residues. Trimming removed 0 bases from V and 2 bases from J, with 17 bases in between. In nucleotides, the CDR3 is TGTGCCAGCAGTTTATCGACGGGGGGCCCATTCGCCTACGAGCAGTACTTC. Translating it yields CASSLSTGGPFAYEQYF.

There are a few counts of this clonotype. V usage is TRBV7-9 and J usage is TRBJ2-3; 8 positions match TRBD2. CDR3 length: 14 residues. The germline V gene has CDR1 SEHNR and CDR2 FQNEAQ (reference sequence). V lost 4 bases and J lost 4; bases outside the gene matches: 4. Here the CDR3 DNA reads TGTGCCAGCAGCTCCCCTAGCGGGTCAGATACGCAGTATTTT. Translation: CASSSPSGSDTQYF.

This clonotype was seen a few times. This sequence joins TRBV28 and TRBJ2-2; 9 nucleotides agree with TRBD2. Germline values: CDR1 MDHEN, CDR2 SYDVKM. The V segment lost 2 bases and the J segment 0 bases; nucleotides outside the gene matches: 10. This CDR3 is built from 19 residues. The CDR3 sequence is CASSLTGSASGANTGELFF. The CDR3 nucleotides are TGTGCCAGCAGTTTAACGGGGTCCGCTAGCGGGGCGAACACCGGGGAGCTGTTTTTT.

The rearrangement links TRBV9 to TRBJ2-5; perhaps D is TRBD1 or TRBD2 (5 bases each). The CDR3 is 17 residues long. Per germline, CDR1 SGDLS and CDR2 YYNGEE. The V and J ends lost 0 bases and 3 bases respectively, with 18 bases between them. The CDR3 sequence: CASSVGGSGFLEETQYF. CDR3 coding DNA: TGTGCCAGCAGCGTAGGGGGGTCAGGGTTTTTGGAAGAGACCCAGTACTTC.

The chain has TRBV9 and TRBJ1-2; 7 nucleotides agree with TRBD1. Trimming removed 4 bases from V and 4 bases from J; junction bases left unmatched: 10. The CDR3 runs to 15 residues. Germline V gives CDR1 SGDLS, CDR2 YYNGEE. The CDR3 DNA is TGTGCCAGCAGCTCCCGACAGGGACCGGGCTATGGCTACACCTTC. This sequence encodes CASSSRQGPGYGYTF.

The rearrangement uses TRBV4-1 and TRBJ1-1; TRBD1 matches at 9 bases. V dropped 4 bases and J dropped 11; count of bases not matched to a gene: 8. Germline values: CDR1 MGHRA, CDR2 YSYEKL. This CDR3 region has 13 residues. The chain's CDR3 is CASSPGQGGEAFF. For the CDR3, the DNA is TGCGCCAGCAGCCCGGGACAGGGTGGGGAGGCTTTCTTT.

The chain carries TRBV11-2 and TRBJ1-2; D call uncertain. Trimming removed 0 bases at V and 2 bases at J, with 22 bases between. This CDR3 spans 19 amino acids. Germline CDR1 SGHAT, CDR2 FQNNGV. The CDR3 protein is CASSLDLGSTLTTNYGYTF. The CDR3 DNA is TGTGCCAGCAGCTTAGACTTGGGATCAACACTCACAACGAACTATGGCTACACCTTC.

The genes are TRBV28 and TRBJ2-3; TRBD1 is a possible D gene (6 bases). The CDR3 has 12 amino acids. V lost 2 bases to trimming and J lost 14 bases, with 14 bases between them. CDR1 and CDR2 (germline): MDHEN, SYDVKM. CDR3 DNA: TGTGCCAGCAGTTTAGTGGGGGCTTTAGGGTATTTT. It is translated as CASSLVGALGYF.

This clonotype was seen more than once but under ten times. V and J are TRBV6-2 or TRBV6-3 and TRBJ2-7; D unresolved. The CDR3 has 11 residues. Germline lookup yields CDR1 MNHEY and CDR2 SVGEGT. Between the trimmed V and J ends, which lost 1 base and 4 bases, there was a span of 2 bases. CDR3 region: CASSYWYEQYF. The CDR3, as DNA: TGTGCCAGCAGTTACTGGTACGAGCAGTACTTC.

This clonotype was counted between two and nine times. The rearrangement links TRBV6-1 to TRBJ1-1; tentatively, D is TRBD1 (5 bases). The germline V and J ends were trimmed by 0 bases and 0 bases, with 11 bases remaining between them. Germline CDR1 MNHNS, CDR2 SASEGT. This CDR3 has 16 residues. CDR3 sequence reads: CASSEARRGLNTEAFF. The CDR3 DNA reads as TGTGCCAGCAGTGAAGCGCGTAGGGGTCTGAACACTGAAGCTTTCTTT.

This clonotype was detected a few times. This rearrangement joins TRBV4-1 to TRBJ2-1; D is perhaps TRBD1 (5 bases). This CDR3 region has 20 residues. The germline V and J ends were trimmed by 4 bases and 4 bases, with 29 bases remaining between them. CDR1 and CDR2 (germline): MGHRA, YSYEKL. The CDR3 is CASSPYRLGPVTGPYNEQFF. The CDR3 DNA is TGCGCCAGCAGCCCCTACAGGTTAGGCCCTGTTACGGGTCCGTACAATGAGCAGTTCTTC.

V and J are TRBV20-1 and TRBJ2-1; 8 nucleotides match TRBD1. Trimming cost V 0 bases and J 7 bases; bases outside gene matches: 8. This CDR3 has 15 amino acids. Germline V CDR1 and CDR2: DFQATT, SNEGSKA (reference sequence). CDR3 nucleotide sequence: TGCAGTGCTAGAGATCTGGACAGGGCGATTAATGAGCAGTTCTTC. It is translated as CSARDLDRAINEQFF.

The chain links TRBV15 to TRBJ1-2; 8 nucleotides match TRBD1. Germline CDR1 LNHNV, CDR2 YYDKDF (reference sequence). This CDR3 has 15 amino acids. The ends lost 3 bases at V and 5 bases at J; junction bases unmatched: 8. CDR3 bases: TGTGCCACCAGCAGGATACAGGGGGGGTTTTATGGCTACACCTTC. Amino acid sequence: CATSRIQGGFYGYTF. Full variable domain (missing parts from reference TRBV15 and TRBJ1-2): DAMVIQNPRYQVTQFGKPVTLSCSQTLNHNVMYWYQQKSSQAPKLLFHYYDKDFNNEADTPDNFQSRRPNTSFCFLDIRSPGLGDTAMYLCATSRIQGGFYGYTFGSGTRLTVV.

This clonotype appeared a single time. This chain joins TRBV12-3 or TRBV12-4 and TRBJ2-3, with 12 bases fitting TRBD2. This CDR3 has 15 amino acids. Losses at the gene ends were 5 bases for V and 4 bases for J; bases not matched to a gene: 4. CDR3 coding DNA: TGTGCCAGCAGTAGGACTAGCGGGATGGCAGATACGCAGTATTTT. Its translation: CASSRTSGMADTQYF.

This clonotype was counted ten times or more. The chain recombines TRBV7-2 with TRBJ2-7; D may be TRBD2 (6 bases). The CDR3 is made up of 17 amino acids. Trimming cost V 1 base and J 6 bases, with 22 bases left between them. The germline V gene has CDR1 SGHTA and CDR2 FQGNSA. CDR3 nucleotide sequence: TGTGCCAGCAGCTTAGGGGGCAATTACGGGAGACGGCTCGAGCAGTACTTC. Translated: CASSLGGNYGRRLEQYF.

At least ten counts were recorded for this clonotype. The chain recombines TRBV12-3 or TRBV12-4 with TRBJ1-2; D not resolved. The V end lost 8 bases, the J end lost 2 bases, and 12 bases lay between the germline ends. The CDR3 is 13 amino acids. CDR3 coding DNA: TGTGCCAGCTCAGCCGCGGAGAACTATGGCTACACCTTC. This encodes CASSAAENYGYTF.

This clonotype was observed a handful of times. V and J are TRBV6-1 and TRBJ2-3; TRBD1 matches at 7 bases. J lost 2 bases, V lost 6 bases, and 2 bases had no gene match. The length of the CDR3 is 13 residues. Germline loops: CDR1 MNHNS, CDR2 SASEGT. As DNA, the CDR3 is TGTGCCAGCAGAGACAGGGTCACAGATACGCAGTATTTT. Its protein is CASRDRVTDTQYF.

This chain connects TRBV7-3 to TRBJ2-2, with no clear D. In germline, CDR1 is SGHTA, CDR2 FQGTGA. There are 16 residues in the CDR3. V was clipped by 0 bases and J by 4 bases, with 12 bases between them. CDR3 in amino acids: CASSLTLAGPTGELFF. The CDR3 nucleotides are TGTGCCAGCAGCTTAACCCTCGCAGGACCCACCGGGGAGCTGTTTTTT.